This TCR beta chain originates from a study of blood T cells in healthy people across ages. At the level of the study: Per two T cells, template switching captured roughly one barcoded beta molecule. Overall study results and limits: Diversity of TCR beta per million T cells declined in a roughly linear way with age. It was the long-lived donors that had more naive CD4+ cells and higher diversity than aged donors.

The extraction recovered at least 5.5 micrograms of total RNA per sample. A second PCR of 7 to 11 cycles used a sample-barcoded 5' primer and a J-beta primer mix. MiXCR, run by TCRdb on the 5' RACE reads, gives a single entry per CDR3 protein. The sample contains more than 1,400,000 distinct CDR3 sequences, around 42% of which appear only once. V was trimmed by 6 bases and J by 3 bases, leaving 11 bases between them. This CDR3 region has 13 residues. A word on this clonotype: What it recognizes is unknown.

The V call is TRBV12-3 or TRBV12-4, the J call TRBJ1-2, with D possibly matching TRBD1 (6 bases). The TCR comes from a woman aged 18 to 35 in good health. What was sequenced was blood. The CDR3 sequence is CASSTGTHYGYTF. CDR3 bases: TGTGCCAGCAGCACCGGGACACACTATGGCTACACCTTC.